A single sample is the source of the 22 T cell receptor beta chains below, sequenced in a study of T cells in tumors after PD-1 blockade. TCRdb's copy holds only in-frame clones and misses some; the assay was immunoSEQ multiplex PCR. The sample has 45,000 to 60,000 clones, about 85% seen once. The source was PBMCs, collected before anti-PD-1 treatment. These receptors came from a human donor with basal cell carcinoma.

The V and J genes are TRBV5-1 and TRBJ1-6; D unclear. There are 14 residues in the CDR3. Trimming took off 4 bases at V and 2 bases at J, with 7 bases between the two ends. Per germline, CDR1 SGHRS and CDR2 YFSETQ. CDR3 sequence: CASSPDPYNSPLHF. The CDR3 DNA sequence: TGCGCCAGCAGCCCCGACCCCTATAATTCACCCCTCCACTTT.

This chain uses TRBV30 with TRBJ2-7, with TRBD1 as a possible D gene (5 bases). CDR1 is GTSNPN and CDR2 is SVGIG in the germline V gene (reference sequence). This CDR3 is 13 amino acids long. Trimming stripped 0 bases from V and 5 bases from J, with 11 bases between. In DNA, the CDR3 is TGTGCCTGGAGTGTAGCCAGGGCCCACGAGCAGTACTTC. Its protein is CAWSVARAHEQYF.

The rearrangement joins TRBV28 to TRBJ2-3; no clear D gene. CDR3 length: 12 residues. Trimming took 2 bases from V and 4 from J, leaving 4 bases between them. CDR1 and CDR2 (germline): MDHEN, SYDVKM. CDR3 residues: CASSLISDTQYF. The CDR3 coding sequence is TGTGCCAGCAGTTTAATATCAGATACGCAGTATTTT.

The chain combines TRBV7-8 with TRBJ2-1, with D perhaps matching TRBD1 (5 bases). Germline CDR1 SGHVS, CDR2 FQNEAQ. V lost 2 bases and J 5 bases, leaving 16 bases between the germline ends. The CDR3 runs to 16 residues. This CDR3 reads CASSLRSQGSHNEQFF. In nucleotides, the CDR3 is TGTGCCAGCAGCTTAAGGAGCCAGGGATCCCACAATGAGCAGTTCTTC.

The V call is TRBV6-6, the J call TRBJ2-7, with 7 nucleotides matching TRBD2. Germline CDR1 is MNHNY and CDR2 is SVGAGI (reference sequence). The CDR3 has 12 amino acids. The V gene end was trimmed by 5 bases and the J gene end by 4 bases; junction bases not matched to a gene: 2. The CDR3 sequence: CASSSSGYEQYF. CDR3 DNA: TGTGCCAGCAGTAGTAGCGGGTACGAGCAGTACTTC.

This clone was seen once. The V call is TRBV2, the J call TRBJ2-2, with unresolved D. From germline, CDR1 is SNHLY and CDR2 FYNNEI. The V end lost 2 bases, the J end lost 7 bases, and 20 bases lay between the germline ends. This CDR3 has 17 residues. CDR3 bases: TGTGCCAGCAGTGAACTCGGCGGAGTGCGTTATGTCGGGGAGCTGTTTTTT. It is translated as CASSELGGVRYVGELFF.

This clone was detected only a few times. The rearrangement links TRBV25-1 to TRBJ2-7, with D perhaps assigned TRBD1 or TRBD2 (5 bases each). The CDR3 runs to 14 residues. V lost 5 bases and J lost 4, with 15 bases in between. Per the germline V gene, CDR1 is MGHDK and CDR2 is SYGVNS. CDR3 coding DNA: TGTGCCAGCAGTCCCCCGGGACCGCAATACGAGCAGTACTTC. Its protein is CASSPPGPQYEQYF.

V is TRBV4-2 and J is TRBJ2-5, with 11 bases that match TRBD1. The germline V gene encodes CDR1 LGHNA and CDR2 YNFKEQ. The CDR3 runs 16 residues. Trimming cost V 1 base and J 4 bases; bases outside gene matches: 5. CDR3 loop: CASSQAGTGGTETQYF. Written as DNA, the CDR3 is TGTGCCAGCAGCCAAGCCGGGACAGGGGGGACAGAGACCCAGTACTTC.

This sequence joins TRBV19 and TRBJ2-3, with 9 nucleotides matching TRBD1. This CDR3 spans 16 amino acids. After removal of 5 bases from V and 1 base from J, the junction contained 7 bases not matched to a gene. From germline, CDR1 is LNHDA and CDR2 SQIVND (reference sequence). CDR3 in DNA: TGTGCCAGTAGTGGGTACCGGGACAGGGGCACAGATACGCAGTATTTT. This codes for CASSGYRDRGTDTQYF.

The V call is TRBV6-6, the J call TRBJ1-1; maybe TRBD1 (6 bases). V was pared by 8 bases and J by 4 bases, with 11 bases between. CDR3 length equals 12 residues. CDR1 and CDR2 (germline): MNHNY, SVGAGI (reference sequence). CDR3 sequence: CASGGWGTEAFF. The CDR3 DNA is TGTGCCAGCGGGGGCTGGGGCACTGAAGCTTTCTTT.

This chain connects TRBV3-1 (or the pseudogene TRBV3-2) to TRBJ2-1; 12 bases are a match to TRBD2. Germline CDR1 is LGHDT and CDR2 is YNNKEL (reference sequence). This CDR3 spans 16 amino acids. The trim removed 1 base at V and 5 bases at J, leaving 3 bases unmatched. Written as DNA, the CDR3 is TGTGCCAGCAGCCAAGCCAGACTAGCGGGGGACAATGAGCAGTTCTTC. As protein: CASSQARLAGDNEQFF.

This clone was recorded once. This chain links TRBV19 with TRBJ1-6; D is perhaps TRBD1 (5 bases). The CDR3 spans 14 residues. The V end lost 10 bases, the J end lost 6 bases, and 16 bases lay between the germline ends. CDR1 is LNHDA and CDR2 is SQIVND in the germline V gene (reference sequence). CDR3: CATKGPPSNSPLHF. The CDR3 DNA is TGTGCCACCAAGGGGCCGCCAAGTAATTCACCCCTCCACTTT.

The genes are TRBV7-2 and TRBJ2-4; 7 nucleotides align to TRBD1. Trimming took 1 base from V and 1 from J; bases not matched to a gene: 4. CDR1 SGHTA and CDR2 FQGNSA come from the germline V gene. The CDR3 contains 16 residues. CDR3 sequence reads: CASSLGGGAAKNIQYF. The CDR3 DNA is TGTGCCAGCAGCTTAGGAGGGGGCGCCGCCAAAAACATTCAGTACTTC.

V usage is TRBV15 and J usage is TRBJ2-6; 9 bases fit TRBD1. Germline CDR1 is LNHNV and CDR2 is YYDKDF (reference sequence). This CDR3 is built from 20 residues. Unmatched junction bases numbered 14, after V lost 3 bases and J lost 2 bases. DNA of the CDR3: TGTGCCACCAGCAGGGAATTACCGGGACAGGGAAATCCTGGGGCCAACGTCCTGACTTTC. Its translation: CATSRELPGQGNPGANVLTF.

This chain joins TRBV5-4 and TRBJ2-4; 9 bases align to TRBD1. CDR3 length equals 16 residues. V shed 4 bases, J shed 0 bases, and the junction held 5 bases outside the gene matches. Germline V gene lookup returns CDR1 SGHNT and CDR2 YYREEE (reference sequence). This CDR3 is CASSLGQGIAKNIQYF. CDR3 coding DNA: TGTGCCAGCAGCCTGGGACAGGGAATAGCCAAAAACATTCAGTACTTC.

This clone showed up just a few times. V usage is TRBV10-3 and J usage is TRBJ2-7; D remains unclear. V lost 2 bases and J 0 bases, leaving 8 bases between the germline ends. The CDR3 contains 14 residues. Germline CDR1 and CDR2: ENHRY and SYGVKD. CDR3 amino acids: CAISETASSYEQYF. The DNA for the CDR3 is TGTGCCATCAGTGAGACAGCGAGCTCCTACGAGCAGTACTTC.

This chain joins TRBV5-6 and TRBJ2-3, with D perhaps matching TRBD2 (6 bases). The germline CDR1 and CDR2 sequences are SGHDT and YYEEEE. The CDR3 runs 12 residues. V was clipped by 3 bases and J by 4 bases, with 6 bases between them. The CDR3 protein is CASSWGADTQYF. The CDR3 DNA follows: TGTGCCAGCAGCTGGGGGGCAGATACGCAGTATTTT. The full variable domain, with the rest looked up from reference TRBV5-6 and TRBJ2-3, is DAGVTQSPTHLIKTRGQQVTLRCSPKSGHDTVSWYQQALGQGPQFIFQYYEEEERQRGNFPDRFSGHQFPNYSSELNVNALLLGDSALYLCASSWGADTQYFGPGTRLTVL.

The J gene is TRBJ1-4, the V gene TRBV5-5, with D hard to call. Germline loops: CDR1 SGHKS, CDR2 YYEKEE (reference sequence). The CDR3 extends over 15 amino acids. Trimming took off 0 bases at V and 0 bases at J, with 6 bases between the two ends. CDR3 sequence: CASSLEPATNEKLFF. As DNA, the CDR3 is TGTGCCAGCAGCTTGGAACCTGCAACTAATGAAAAACTGTTTTTT.

The J gene is TRBJ1-1, the V gene TRBV27; 8 bases align to TRBD1. Germline V gene sequence: CDR1 MNHEY, CDR2 SMNVEV (reference sequence). The V segment lost 6 bases and the J segment 0 bases; nucleotides outside the gene matches: 3. The CDR3 covers 14 residues. In nucleotides, the CDR3 is TGTGCCAGCAGCGACAGGGGATTGAACACTGAAGCTTTCTTT. It encodes CASSDRGLNTEAFF.

The chain couples TRBV7-2 to TRBJ2-3; D is possibly TRBD1 or TRBD2 (5 bases each). CDR3 size: 15 residues. Germline assignment: CDR1 SGHTA and CDR2 FQGNSA. With 3 bases removed from V and 0 bases from J, the gap between germline ends came to 10 bases. CDR3 sequence (DNA): TGTGCCAGCAGCTTTGGGGGAACTAGCACAGATACGCAGTATTTT. Amino acids: CASSFGGTSTDTQYF.

The V call is TRBV15, the J call TRBJ1-2; 8 bases agree with TRBD1. Germline values: CDR1 LNHNV, CDR2 YYDKDF (reference sequence). V shed 4 bases and J 7 bases; nucleotides not matched to a gene: 14. This CDR3 spans 16 amino acids. The CDR3 protein is CATSKTGTGFSRGYTF. DNA of the CDR3: TGTGCCACCAGCAAAACTGGGACAGGCTTTTCTCGTGGCTACACCTTC. The whole variable domain, filled in from reference TRBV15 and TRBJ1-2, reads DAMVIQNPRYQVTQFGKPVTLSCSQTLNHNVMYWYQQKSSQAPKLLFHYYDKDFNNEADTPDNFQSRRPNTSFCFLDIRSPGLGDTAMYLCATSKTGTGFSRGYTFGSGTRLTVV.

The CDR3 protein is CASSQPKSGANVLTF. The CDR3 DNA reads as TGTGCCAGCAGCCAGCCCAAATCTGGGGCCAACGTCCTGACTTTC. This chain joins TRBV3-1 (or the pseudogene TRBV3-2) and TRBJ2-6, with D unclear. Germline CDR1 LGHDT, CDR2 YNNKEL (reference sequence). Trimming shortened V by 3 bases and J by 1 base, and 7 bases separated the two germline ends. There are 15 residues in the CDR3.